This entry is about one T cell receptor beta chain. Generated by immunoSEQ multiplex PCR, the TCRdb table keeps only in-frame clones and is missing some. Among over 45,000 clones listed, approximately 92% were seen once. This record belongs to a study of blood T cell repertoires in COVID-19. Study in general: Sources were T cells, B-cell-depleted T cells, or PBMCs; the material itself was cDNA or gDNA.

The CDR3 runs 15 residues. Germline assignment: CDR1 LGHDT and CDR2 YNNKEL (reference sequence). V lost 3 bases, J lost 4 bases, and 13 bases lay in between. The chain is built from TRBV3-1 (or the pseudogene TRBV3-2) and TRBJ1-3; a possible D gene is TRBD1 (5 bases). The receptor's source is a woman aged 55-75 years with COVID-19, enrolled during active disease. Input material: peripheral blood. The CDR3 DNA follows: TGTGCCAGCAGCCACCGCCGGACAAGCGGAAACACCATATATTTT. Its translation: CASSHRRTSGNTIYF.